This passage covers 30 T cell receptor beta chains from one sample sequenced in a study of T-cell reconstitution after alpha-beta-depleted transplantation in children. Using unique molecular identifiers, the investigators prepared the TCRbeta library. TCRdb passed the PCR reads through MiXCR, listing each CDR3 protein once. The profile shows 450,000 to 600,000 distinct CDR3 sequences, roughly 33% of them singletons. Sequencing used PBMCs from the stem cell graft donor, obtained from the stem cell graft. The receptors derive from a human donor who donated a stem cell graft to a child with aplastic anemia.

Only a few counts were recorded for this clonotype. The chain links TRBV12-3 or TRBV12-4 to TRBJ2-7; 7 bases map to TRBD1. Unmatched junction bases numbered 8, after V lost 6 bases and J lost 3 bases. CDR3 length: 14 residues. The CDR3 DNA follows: TGTGCCAGCAGCCGTATACAGGGGTACTACGAGCAGTACTTC. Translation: CASSRIQGYYEQYF.

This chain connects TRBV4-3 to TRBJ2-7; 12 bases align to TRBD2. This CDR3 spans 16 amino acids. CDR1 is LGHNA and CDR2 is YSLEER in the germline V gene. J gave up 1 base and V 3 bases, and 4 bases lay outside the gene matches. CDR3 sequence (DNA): TGCGCCAGCAGCCATTCACTAGCGGGAGGATCCTACGAGCAGTACTTC. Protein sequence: CASSHSLAGGSYEQYF.

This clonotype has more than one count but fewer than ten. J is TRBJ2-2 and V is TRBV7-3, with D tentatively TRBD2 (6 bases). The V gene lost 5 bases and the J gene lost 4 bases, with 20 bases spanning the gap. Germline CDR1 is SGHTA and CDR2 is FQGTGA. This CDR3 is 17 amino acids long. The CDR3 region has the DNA TGTGCCAGCAGCCCGGGGGTGGGGCCATCGAGCACCGGGGAGCTGTTTTTT. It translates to CASSPGVGPSSTGELFF.

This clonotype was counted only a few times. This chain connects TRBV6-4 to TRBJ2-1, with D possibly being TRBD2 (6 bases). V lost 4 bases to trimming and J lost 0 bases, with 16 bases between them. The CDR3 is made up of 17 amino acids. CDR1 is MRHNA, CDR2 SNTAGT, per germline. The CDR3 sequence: CASSANIAAHSYNEQFF. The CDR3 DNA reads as TGTGCCAGCAGTGCCAATATAGCGGCCCACTCCTACAATGAGCAGTTCTTC.

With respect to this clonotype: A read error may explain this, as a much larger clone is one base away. CDR3 sequence: CASSFGTGGNQPHHF. The CDR3 region has the DNA TGTGCCAGCAGTTTCGGGACAGGGGGCAATCAGCCCCACCATTTT. The rearrangement joins TRBV12-3 or TRBV12-4 to TRBJ1-5; TRBD1 matches 12 bases. This CDR3 spans 15 amino acids.

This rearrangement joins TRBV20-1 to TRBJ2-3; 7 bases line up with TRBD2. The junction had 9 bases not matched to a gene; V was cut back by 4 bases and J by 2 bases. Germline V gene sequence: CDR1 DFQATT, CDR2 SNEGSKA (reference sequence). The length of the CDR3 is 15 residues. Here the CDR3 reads CSATLLALSTDTQYF. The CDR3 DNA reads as TGCAGTGCTACATTACTAGCGCTATCCACAGATACGCAGTATTTT.

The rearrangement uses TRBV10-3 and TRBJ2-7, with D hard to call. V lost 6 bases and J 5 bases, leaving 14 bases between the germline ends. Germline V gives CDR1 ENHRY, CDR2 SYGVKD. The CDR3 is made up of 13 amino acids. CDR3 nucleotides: TGTGCCATCAGGATAGACAACGATGACGAGCAGTACTTC. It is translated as CAIRIDNDDEQYF.

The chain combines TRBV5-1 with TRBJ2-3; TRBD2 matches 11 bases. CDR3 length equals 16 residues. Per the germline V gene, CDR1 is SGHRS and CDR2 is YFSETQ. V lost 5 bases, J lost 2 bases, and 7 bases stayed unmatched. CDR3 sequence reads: CASRSGTSGVTDTQYF. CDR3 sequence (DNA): TGCGCCAGCAGATCCGGGACTAGCGGAGTCACAGATACGCAGTATTTT.

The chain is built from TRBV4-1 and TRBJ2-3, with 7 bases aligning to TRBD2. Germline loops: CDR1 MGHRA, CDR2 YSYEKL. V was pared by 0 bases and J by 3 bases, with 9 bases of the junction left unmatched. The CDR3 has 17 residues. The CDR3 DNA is TGCGCCAGCAGCCAAGATCGGGCGGGAGTGGGAACAGATACGCAGTATTTT. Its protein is CASSQDRAGVGTDTQYF.

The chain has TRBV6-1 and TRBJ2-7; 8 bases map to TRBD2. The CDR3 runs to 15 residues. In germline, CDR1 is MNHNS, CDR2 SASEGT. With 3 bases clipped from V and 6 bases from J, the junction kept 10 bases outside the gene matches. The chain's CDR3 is CASSEWSGGPFEQYV. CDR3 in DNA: TGTGCCAGCAGTGAGTGGTCGGGAGGGCCTTTCGAGCAGTACGTC.

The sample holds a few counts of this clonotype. The CDR3 bases are TGTGCCAGCAGTTACAGCCTATACGAGCAGTACGTC. This gives the protein CASSYSLYEQYV. This chain links TRBV6-2 or TRBV6-3 with TRBJ2-7; unclear D gene. CDR3 length: 12 residues. From germline, CDR1 is MNHEY and CDR2 SVGEGT. Deletions cut 2 bases from V and 4 bases from J, with 6 bases between.

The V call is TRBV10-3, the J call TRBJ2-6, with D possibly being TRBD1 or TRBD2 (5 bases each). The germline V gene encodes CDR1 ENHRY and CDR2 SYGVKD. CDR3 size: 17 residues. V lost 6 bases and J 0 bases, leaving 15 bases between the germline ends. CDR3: CAIRVGVAVSGANVLTF. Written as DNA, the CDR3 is TGTGCCATCAGAGTGGGGGTCGCCGTCTCTGGGGCCAACGTCCTGACTTTC.

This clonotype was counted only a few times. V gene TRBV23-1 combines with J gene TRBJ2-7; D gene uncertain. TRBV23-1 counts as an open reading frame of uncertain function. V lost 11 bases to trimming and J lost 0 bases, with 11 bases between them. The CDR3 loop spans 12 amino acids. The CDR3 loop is CAGETYSYEQYF. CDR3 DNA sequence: TGCGCCGGGGAAACTTACTCCTACGAGCAGTACTTC.

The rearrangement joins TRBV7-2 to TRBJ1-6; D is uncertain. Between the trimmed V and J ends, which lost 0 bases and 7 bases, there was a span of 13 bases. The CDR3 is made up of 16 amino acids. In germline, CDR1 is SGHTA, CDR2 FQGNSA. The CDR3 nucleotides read TGTGCCAGCAGCTTAGCCCCGGGATCAAGCAATTCACCCCTCCACTTT. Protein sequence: CASSLAPGSSNSPLHF.

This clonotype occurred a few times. The CDR3 here is CASSLGQGIDNEQFF. The CDR3 DNA sequence: TGCGCCAGCAGCTTGGGACAGGGGATCGACAATGAGCAGTTCTTC. The J gene is TRBJ2-1, the V gene TRBV5-1, with 8 bases fitting TRBD1. The V segment lost 0 bases and the J segment 5 bases; nucleotides outside the gene matches: 4. The CDR3 totals 15 residues. Germline lookup yields CDR1 SGHRS and CDR2 YFSETQ.

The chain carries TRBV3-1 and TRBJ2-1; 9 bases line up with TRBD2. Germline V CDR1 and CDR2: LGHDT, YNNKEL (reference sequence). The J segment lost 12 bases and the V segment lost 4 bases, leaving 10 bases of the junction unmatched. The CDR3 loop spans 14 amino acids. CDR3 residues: CASSPSQASGTQFF. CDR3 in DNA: TGTGCCAGCAGCCCGTCCCAGGCTAGCGGGACGCAGTTCTTC.

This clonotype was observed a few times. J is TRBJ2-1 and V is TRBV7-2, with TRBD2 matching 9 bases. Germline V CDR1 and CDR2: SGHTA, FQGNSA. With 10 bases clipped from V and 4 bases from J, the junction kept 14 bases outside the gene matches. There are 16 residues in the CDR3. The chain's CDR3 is CATDDRGLAGYNEQFF. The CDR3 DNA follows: TGTGCCACTGACGACCGTGGGCTAGCGGGGTACAATGAGCAGTTCTTC.

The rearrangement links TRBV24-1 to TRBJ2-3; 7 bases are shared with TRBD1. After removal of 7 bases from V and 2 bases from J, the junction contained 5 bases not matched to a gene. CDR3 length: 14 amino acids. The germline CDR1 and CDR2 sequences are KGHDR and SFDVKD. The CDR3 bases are TGTGCCACCAGCCCGGGACAGTCCACAGATACGCAGTATTTT. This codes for CATSPGQSTDTQYF.

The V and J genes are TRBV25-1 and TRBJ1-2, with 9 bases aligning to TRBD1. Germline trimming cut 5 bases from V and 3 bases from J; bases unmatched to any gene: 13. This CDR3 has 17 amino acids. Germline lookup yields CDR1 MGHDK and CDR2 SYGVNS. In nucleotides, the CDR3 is TGTGCCAGCAGTAGCTCCGGGACAGGGACGGGAGACTATGGCTACACCTTC. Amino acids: CASSSSGTGTGDYGYTF.

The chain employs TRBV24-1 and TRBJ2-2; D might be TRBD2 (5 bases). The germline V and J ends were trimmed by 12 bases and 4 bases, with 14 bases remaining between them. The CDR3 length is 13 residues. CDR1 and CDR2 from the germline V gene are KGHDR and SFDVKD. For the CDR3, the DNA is TGTGCCTGCCGCGGGCCGGGCACCGGGGAGCTGTTTTTT. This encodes CACRGPGTGELFF.

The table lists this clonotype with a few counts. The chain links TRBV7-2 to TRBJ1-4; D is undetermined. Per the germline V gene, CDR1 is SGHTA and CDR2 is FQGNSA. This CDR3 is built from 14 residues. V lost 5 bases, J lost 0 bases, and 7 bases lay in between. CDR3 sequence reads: CASSPRATNEKLFF. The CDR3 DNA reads TGTGCCAGCAGCCCTAGGGCAACTAATGAAAAACTGTTTTTT. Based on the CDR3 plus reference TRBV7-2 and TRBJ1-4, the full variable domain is GAGVSQSPSNKVTEKGKDVELRCDPISGHTALYWYRQSLGQGLEFLIYFQGNSAPDKSGLPSDRFSAERTGGSVSTLTIQRTQQEDSAVYLCASSPRATNEKLFFGSGTQLSVL.

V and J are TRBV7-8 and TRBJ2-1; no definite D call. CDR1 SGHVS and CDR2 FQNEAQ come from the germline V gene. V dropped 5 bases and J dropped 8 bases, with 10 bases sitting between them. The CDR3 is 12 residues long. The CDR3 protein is CASSRGVHEQFF. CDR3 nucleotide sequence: TGTGCCAGCAGCCGTGGGGTACATGAGCAGTTCTTC.

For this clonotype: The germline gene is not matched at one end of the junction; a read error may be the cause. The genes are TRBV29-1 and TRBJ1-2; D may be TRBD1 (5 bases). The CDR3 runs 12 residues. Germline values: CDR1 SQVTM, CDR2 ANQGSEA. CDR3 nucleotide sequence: TGCAGCGTGGAAGACAGTTGGTCTGGCTACACCTTC. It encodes CSVEDSWSGYTF. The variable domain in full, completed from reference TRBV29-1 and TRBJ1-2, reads SAVISQKPSRDICQRGTSLTIQCQVDSQVTMMFWYRQQPGQSLTLIATANQGSEATYESGFVIDKFPISRPNLTFSTLTVSNMSPEDSSIYLCSVEDSWSGYTFGSGTRLTVV.

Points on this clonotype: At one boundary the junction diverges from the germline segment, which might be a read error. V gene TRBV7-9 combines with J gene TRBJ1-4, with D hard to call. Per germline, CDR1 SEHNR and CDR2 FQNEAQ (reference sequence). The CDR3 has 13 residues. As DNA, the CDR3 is TGTGCCAGCAGCTTAGAGGGCGGCGGATCCCGCTGTTTT. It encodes CASSLEGGGSRCF.

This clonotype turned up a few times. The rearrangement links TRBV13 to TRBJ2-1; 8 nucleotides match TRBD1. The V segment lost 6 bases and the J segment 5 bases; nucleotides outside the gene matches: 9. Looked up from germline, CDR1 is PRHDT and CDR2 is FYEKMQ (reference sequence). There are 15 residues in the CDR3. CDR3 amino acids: CASSSAVTGDNEQFF. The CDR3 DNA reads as TGTGCCAGCAGTTCTGCTGTGACAGGGGACAATGAGCAGTTCTTC. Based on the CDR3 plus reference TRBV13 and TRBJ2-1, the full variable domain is AAGVIQSPRHLIKEKRETATLKCYPIPRHDTVYWYQQGPGQDPQFLISFYEKMQSDKGSIPDRFSAQQFSDYHSELNMSSLELGDSALYFCASSSAVTGDNEQFFGPGTRLTVL.

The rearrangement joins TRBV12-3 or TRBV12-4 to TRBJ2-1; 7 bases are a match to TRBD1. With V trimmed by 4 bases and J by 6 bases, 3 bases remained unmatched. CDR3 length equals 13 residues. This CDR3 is CASSSRQGNEQFF. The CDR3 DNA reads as TGTGCCAGCAGTTCCCGACAGGGCAATGAGCAGTTCTTC.

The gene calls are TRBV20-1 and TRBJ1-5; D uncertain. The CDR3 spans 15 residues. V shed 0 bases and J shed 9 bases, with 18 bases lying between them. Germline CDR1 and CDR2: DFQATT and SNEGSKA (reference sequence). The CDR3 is CSARDTNGVTWPQHF. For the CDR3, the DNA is TGCAGTGCTAGAGATACAAATGGGGTAACGTGGCCCCAGCATTTT.

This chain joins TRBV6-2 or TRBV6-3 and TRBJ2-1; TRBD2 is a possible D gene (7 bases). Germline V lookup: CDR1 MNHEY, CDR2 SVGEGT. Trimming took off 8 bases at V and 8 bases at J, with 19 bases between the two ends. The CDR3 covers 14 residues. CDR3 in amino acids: CASGEGGAVDEQFF. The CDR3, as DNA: TGTGCCAGCGGAGAAGGGGGGGCGGTGGATGAGCAGTTCTTC.

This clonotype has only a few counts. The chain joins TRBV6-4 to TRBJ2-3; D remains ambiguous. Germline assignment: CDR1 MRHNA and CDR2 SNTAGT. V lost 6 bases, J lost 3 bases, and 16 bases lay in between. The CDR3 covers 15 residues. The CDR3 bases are TGTGCCAGCAGCCCTTCATTATCCGGGACAGATACGCAGTATTTT. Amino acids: CASSPSLSGTDTQYF.

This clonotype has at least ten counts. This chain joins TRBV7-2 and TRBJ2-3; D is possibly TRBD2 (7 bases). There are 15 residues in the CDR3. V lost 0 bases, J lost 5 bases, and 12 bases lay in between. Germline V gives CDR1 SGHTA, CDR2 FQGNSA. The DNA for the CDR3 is TGTGCCAGCAGCTTAGCGGGGGGGCGCGTAGATACGCAGTATTTT. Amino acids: CASSLAGGRVDTQYF.